Sequencing of this T cell receptor beta chain was carried out in a study of CD8 T cell repertoires and HIV-1 epitope variants. Across the study: Epitopes were three Gag families plus Nef HW9 and YT9.

To note about this clone: The antigen is undetermined.

CDR1 is SGHTS, CDR2 YDEGEE, per germline. This CDR3 has 18 residues. V lost 2 bases, J lost 6 bases, and 17 bases stayed unmatched. Study-wide points: Only beta chains were identified, marking proliferation to antigen, not function.

Assay: immunoSEQ multiplex PCR; the TCRdb copy retains only in-frame clones and omits some. The repertoire includes approximately 5,300 clones, around 67% of them detected once, and under 55% sits in the top ten. Sequencing used cultured CD8+ T cells derived from PBMCs. The chain employs TRBV5-8 and TRBJ1-5, with 7 nucleotides matching TRBD1. The TCR comes from a male donor with HIV. The chain's CDR3 is CASSFDATGDLVPQPQHF. Written as DNA, the CDR3 is TGTGCCAGCAGCTTTGATGCTACAGGGGATCTAGTGCCTCAGCCCCAGCATTTT.